This TCR beta chain was recorded in a study of cytomegalovirus exposure and HLA in healthy donors. Whole-study results and caveats: The study labeled under 200 TCR beta chains cytomegalovirus-associated.

Sequencing was performed with immunoSEQ multiplex PCR; in TCRdb, only in-frame clones are kept and a portion is missing. There are 200,000 to 300,000 clones in the sample; 90% occur only once, and around 3.1% lies in the top ten. The V end was cut by 6 bases, the J end by 4 bases, with 10 bases between. CDR1 is MDHEN, CDR2 SYDVKM, per germline. This CDR3 has 12 amino acids. A word on this clone: Its antigen is currently unknown.

V gene TRBV28 combines with J gene TRBJ2-7, with D perhaps matching TRBD1 (6 bases). The receptor comes from a woman younger than 45 in good health and CMV-seronegative. The sequencing sample was made of PBMCs. The CDR3, as DNA: TGTGCCAGCAGGGGGGCAGGGTACGAGCAGTACTTC. Protein sequence: CASRGAGYEQYF.